This TCR beta chain was profiled in a study of blood T cell repertoires in COVID-19 (dated by TCRdb to about 2020). Background for the entire study: Samples from collaborators originated in the United States, Italy and Spain and spanned both the acute and convalescent phases of COVID-19. Deeply sampled blood TCRbeta repertoires from subjects exposed to, actively infected with, or recovered from COVID-19 were included in the dataset. HLA class I and class II types, where available, came from metadata supplied by the sample provider rather than from assay-based typing. The material from the prospective study consisted of cDNA or gDNA derived from T cells, B-cell-depleted T cells, or PBMCs. The samples were drawn from the first 160 participants of the ongoing ImmuneRACE study and from 1,254 subjects provided by 6 global collaborators. A de-identified subject ID, COVID-19 status, age in years and sex were almost always included in the sample metadata. The repertoires were released in a freely available public database intended as a resource for research on the immune response to SARS-CoV-2. Overall study results and their limits: Clinical and demographic metadata were provided uncurated, with the amount varying by source and participant.

The immunoSEQ Assay, a bias-controlled multiplex PCR, was used to amplify TCRbeta CDR3 regions from genomic DNA. On the study's bioinformatics: The number of nucleated cells in each sample was estimated by amplification of reference gene primers within the assay. To quantify the absolute abundance of each unique TCRbeta CDR3 rearrangement, sequence reads were collapsed and filtered. For each sample, productive Simpson clonality was calculated as the square root of Simpson's diversity index across productive rearrangements. TCRdb obtained this table from immuneACCESS and retained in-frame rearrangements with V and J assigned. These tables miss some clones; where compared with another copy, unresolved V genes account for less than half of the shortfall, and the remainder is unexplained. V and J calls and clone size are given by that table; D and trimming were obtained from the DNA. Present in this sample are about 150,000 clones, 87% of which were seen just once. Around 5% of the sample belongs to the ten largest clones.

With respect to this clone: Its antigen target is currently unknown. Base qualities are not at hand, and no much larger clone is one base apart.

Whole blood was collected in K2EDTA tubes by collaborating institutions according to the institutions' own protocols. For TCRbeta analysis, collaborators shipped samples in one of three forms: frozen whole blood, isolated PBMCs, or DNA extracted from either of those sample types. The sequence came from a human donor in a cohort sampled during active COVID-19. Sequenced sample: peripheral blood.

The nucleotide sequence is given as TGTGCCTGGAGTGCATTAGCCGGGACATTCTACACAGATACGCAGTATTTT. This is translated as CAWSALAGTFYTDTQYF. The V and J segments used are TRBV30 and TRBJ2-3, with a weak D call of TRBD1 (6 bases match). The germline V gene (reference sequence) yields GTSNPN for CDR1 and SVGIG for CDR2. Cut back by 1 base and 2 bases, the V and J ends lie 19 bases apart. The CDR3, from cysteine to phenylalanine, totals 17 residues. Solely the CDR3 DNA is kept, with 51 bases framed from the first base.